Below are 27 T cell receptor beta chains sequenced from a single sample in a study of cytomegalovirus exposure and HLA in healthy donors. PCR used 60 Vbeta primers and 13 Jbeta primers. Generated by immunoSEQ multiplex PCR, the TCRdb table keeps only in-frame clones and is missing some. Seen here are 90,000 to 120,000 clones, around 73% observed once, and the top ten hold 7.8%. Source material: PBMCs. The receptor source for this set is a man younger than 45 in good health and CMV-seronegative.

The chain joins TRBV12-5 to TRBJ2-5; 7 bases fit TRBD1. V was clipped by 3 bases and J by 6 bases; unmatched bases: 7. Looked up from germline, CDR1 is LGHNT and CDR2 is FRNRAP. The CDR3 spans 14 residues. The CDR3 loop reads CASGLHQGVKTQYF. The DNA of the CDR3 is TGTGCTAGTGGTTTACACCAGGGGGTGAAGACCCAGTACTTC.

The V gene is TRBV7-2, the J gene TRBJ2-3; possibly TRBD2 for D (5 bases). The germline CDR1 and CDR2 sequences are SGHTA and FQGNSA. This CDR3 is built from 14 residues. Trimming removed 0 bases from V and 6 bases from J, with 10 bases in between. DNA of the CDR3: TGTGCCAGCAGCTTAGCAGTGGAGGCGGATACGCAGTATTTT. Amino acid sequence: CASSLAVEADTQYF.

V usage is TRBV9 and J usage is TRBJ2-1, with TRBD2 matching over 14 bases. The V gene's germline CDR1 is SGDLS and CDR2 YYNGEE. The CDR3 length is 15 residues. The J segment lost 15 bases and the V segment lost 0 bases, leaving 8 bases of the junction unmatched. Here the CDR3 DNA reads TGTGCCAGCAGCGTAGAAGGGACTAGCGGGAGTGGGCTGTTCTTC. The encoded protein is CASSVEGTSGSGLFF.

Notes on this clone: The sample carries other DNA sequences with the same CDR3. The gene calls are TRBV7-3 and TRBJ2-3; TRBD2 aligns across 11 bases. The CDR3 length is 15 residues. The ends lost 5 bases at V and 2 bases at J; junction bases unmatched: 3. Germline V gives CDR1 SGHTA, CDR2 FQGTGA. Here the CDR3 reads CASSLTSGNTDTQYF. The DNA for the CDR3 is TGTGCCAGCAGCCTGACTAGCGGGAACACAGATACGCAGTATTTT.

CDR3 region: CASSDTTSTDTQYF. The CDR3 DNA follows: TGTGCCAGCAGTGACACCACTAGCACAGATACGCAGTATTTT. This chain connects TRBV25-1 to TRBJ2-3; D call uncertain. CDR1 is MGHDK, CDR2 SYGVNS, per germline. V was pared by 3 bases and J by 0 bases, with 7 bases between. The CDR3 loop spans 14 amino acids.

This chain joins TRBV11-2 and TRBJ1-6, with D possibly matching TRBD1 (6 bases). Deletions cut 1 base from V and 1 base from J, with 11 bases between. This CDR3 contains 17 residues. Germline loops: CDR1 SGHAT, CDR2 FQNNGV. The CDR3 loop is CASSLGPQGSYNSPLHF. As DNA, the CDR3 is TGTGCCAGCAGCTTAGGACCTCAGGGGTCCTATAATTCACCCCTCCACTTT.

The chain combines TRBV18 with TRBJ1-4, with a tentative D call TRBD1 (5 bases). The length of the CDR3 is 16 residues. The V gene's germline CDR1 is KGHSH and CDR2 LQKENI. V lost 1 base to trimming and J lost 0 bases, with 9 bases between them. The DNA of the CDR3 is TGTGCCAGCTCACCACGTTCGACAGCAACTAATGAAAAACTGTTTTTT. Residues: CASSPRSTATNEKLFF.

V is TRBV11-2 and J is TRBJ2-5, with TRBD1 matching over 10 bases. CDR1 is SGHAT and CDR2 is FQNNGV in the germline V gene. The CDR3 is 14 amino acids. After removal of 5 bases from V and 5 bases from J, the junction contained 5 bases not matched to a gene. CDR3 protein: CASSRQGARETQYF. CDR3 nucleotides: TGTGCCAGCAGCAGACAGGGGGCAAGGGAGACCCAGTACTTC.

The V call is TRBV27, the J call TRBJ1-2; maybe TRBD1 (6 bases). In germline, CDR1 is MNHEY, CDR2 SMNVEV (reference sequence). With 6 bases removed from V and 5 bases from J, the gap between germline ends came to 16 bases. The CDR3 runs 14 residues. The CDR3 DNA sequence: TGTGCCAGCAGCCATATAGGGGGGGAGTATGGCTACACCTTC. Protein: CASSHIGGEYGYTF.

The gene calls are TRBV9 and TRBJ2-4, with TRBD1 identical over 8 bases. J gave up 6 bases and V 0 bases, and 11 bases lay outside the gene matches. The CDR3 extends over 17 amino acids. Germline V lookup: CDR1 SGDLS, CDR2 YYNGEE. In DNA, the CDR3 is TGTGCCAGCAGCGTAGGGACAGGGCTATCTACCGTAAACATTCAGTACTTC. This gives the protein CASSVGTGLSTVNIQYF.

The rearrangement joins TRBV5-1 to TRBJ2-6; no reliable D call. The length of the CDR3 is 14 residues. CDR1 and CDR2 from the germline V gene are SGHRS and YFSETQ. V dropped 4 bases and J dropped 0 bases, with 5 bases sitting between them. The CDR3 region is CASSPDSGANVLTF. In DNA, the CDR3 is TGCGCCAGCAGCCCAGACTCTGGGGCCAACGTCCTGACTTTC. Drawing the rest from reference TRBV5-1 and TRBJ2-6, the complete variable domain is KAGVTQTPRYLIKTRGQQVTLSCSPISGHRSVSWYQQTPGQGLQFLFEYFSETQRNKGNFPGRFSGRQFSNSRSEMNVSTLELGDSALYLCASSPDSGANVLTFGAGSRLTVL.

This clone came up a few times. This chain uses TRBV6-6 with TRBJ2-1; 13 bases line up with TRBD2. This CDR3 is 16 amino acids long. V gave up 6 bases and J gave up 6 bases; unmatched junction bases: 8. Germline assignment: CDR1 MNHNY and CDR2 SVGAGI (reference sequence). The CDR3 nucleotides read TGTGCCAGCAGCCTAGGACTAGCGGGAGAAGGCAATGAGCAGTTCTTC. Translating gives CASSLGLAGEGNEQFF.

CDR3 sequence: CASTGGGGQNSPLHF. The CDR3 region has the DNA TGCGCCAGCACCGGAGGTGGGGGCCAGAATTCACCCCTCCACTTT. J is TRBJ1-6 and V is TRBV5-1; the D gene is possibly TRBD1 (6 bases). Germline CDR1 is SGHRS and CDR2 is YFSETQ. V was trimmed by 6 bases and J by 7 bases, leaving 17 bases between them. The CDR3 contains 15 residues. The full variable domain, its missing parts supplied by reference TRBV5-1 and TRBJ1-6, is KAGVTQTPRYLIKTRGQQVTLSCSPISGHRSVSWYQQTPGQGLQFLFEYFSETQRNKGNFPGRFSGRQFSNSRSEMNVSTLELGDSALYLCASTGGGGQNSPLHFGNGTRLTVT.

This clone has just a few counts. The V call is TRBV15, the J call TRBJ2-1; tentatively, D is TRBD1 (6 bases). V lost 0 bases and J lost 5, with 11 bases in between. This CDR3 contains 15 residues. Germline-derived CDR1 and CDR2 are LNHNV and YYDKDF (reference sequence). CDR3 region: CATSRDPGQHNEQFF. DNA for the CDR3: TGTGCCACCAGCAGAGATCCGGGACAACACAATGAGCAGTTCTTC.

The sample holds a few counts of this clone. The chain joins TRBV18 to TRBJ1-1; tentatively, D is TRBD1 (6 bases). Looked up from germline, CDR1 is KGHSH and CDR2 is LQKENI. Trimming took 1 base from V and 2 from J, leaving 8 bases between them. The CDR3 covers 14 residues. The CDR3 nucleotides read TGTGCCAGCTCACCACGGGACACTAACACTGAAGCTTTCTTT. The encoded protein is CASSPRDTNTEAFF.

J is TRBJ2-5 and V is TRBV2; a weak D match, TRBD1 (6 bases). The CDR3 length is 14 residues. The V gene's germline CDR1 is SNHLY and CDR2 FYNNEI. Trimming stripped 6 bases from V and 4 bases from J, with 15 bases between. This chain's CDR3 is CASRADRWSETQYF. The CDR3 nucleotides read TGTGCCAGCAGAGCAGACAGGTGGTCAGAGACCCAGTACTTC.

This chain joins TRBV30 and TRBJ2-7; 10 bases fit TRBD1. The V gene end was trimmed by 8 bases and the J gene end by 3 bases; junction bases not matched to a gene: 13. From germline, CDR1 is GTSNPN and CDR2 SVGIG (reference sequence). The CDR3 runs to 15 residues. CDR3 amino acids: CARATGQGLFYEQYF. CDR3 bases: TGTGCCCGAGCGACGGGACAGGGGTTATTCTACGAGCAGTACTTC.

J is TRBJ2-5 and V is TRBV5-4; TRBD1 aligns across 8 bases. The CDR3 contains 13 residues. Germline V gene lookup returns CDR1 SGHNT and CDR2 YYREEE (reference sequence). Trimming at V came to 4 bases and at J to 5 bases, leaving 4 bases not matched to a gene. The CDR3 spells CASSVQGVETQYF. As DNA, the CDR3 is TGTGCCAGCAGCGTACAGGGGGTCGAGACCCAGTACTTC.

This chain uses TRBV5-4 with TRBJ2-3; D gene ambiguous. The CDR3 is 13 residues long. From germline, CDR1 is SGHNT and CDR2 YYREEE (reference sequence). Trimming stripped 0 bases from V and 4 bases from J, with 6 bases between. The CDR3 DNA follows: TGTGCCAGCAGCTTGGAACGGGCAGATACGCAGTATTTT. Amino acids: CASSLERADTQYF.

This sequence joins TRBV30 and TRBJ2-7; 10 bases map to TRBD1. Trimming removed 3 bases from V and 6 bases from J; junction bases left unmatched: 2. Germline V gene lookup returns CDR1 GTSNPN and CDR2 SVGIG (reference sequence). This CDR3 region has 12 residues. The CDR3 coding sequence is TGTGCCTGGAGCAGGACAGGGGGCGAGCAGTACTTC. It codes for CAWSRTGGEQYF.

This chain uses TRBV30 with TRBJ2-2, with TRBD2 identical over 10 bases. This CDR3 is built from 14 residues. Germline V gene sequence: CDR1 GTSNPN, CDR2 SVGIG (reference sequence). J lost 6 bases, V lost 3 bases, and 4 bases had no gene match. The CDR3 reads CAWRTSGQAGELFF. In DNA form, the CDR3 reads TGTGCCTGGAGGACTAGCGGGCAAGCCGGGGAGCTGTTTTTT.

The J gene is TRBJ2-1, the V gene TRBV5-4, with TRBD1 identical over 11 bases. The CDR3 loop spans 16 amino acids. Germline V CDR1 and CDR2: SGHNT, YYREEE (reference sequence). Trimming at V came to 3 bases and at J to 4 bases, leaving 6 bases not matched to a gene. The CDR3 nucleotides read TGTGCCAGCAGCTACCCCCGGGACAGGGGGTACAATGAGCAGTTCTTC. This translates into CASSYPRDRGYNEQFF.

This clone was seen a few times. The chain links TRBV19 to TRBJ1-1; TRBD1 matches at 7 bases. The CDR3 is 12 amino acids. Germline assignment: CDR1 LNHDA and CDR2 SQIVND (reference sequence). The trim removed 4 bases at V and 8 bases at J, leaving 4 bases unmatched. The CDR3 DNA sequence: TGTGCCAGTAGTAACGGACAGGTCGAAGCTTTCTTT. Translated, it gives CASSNGQVEAFF.

The V call is TRBV6-1, the J call TRBJ2-5, with 7 bases that match TRBD2. CDR3 length: 14 amino acids. CDR1 MNHNS and CDR2 SASEGT come from the germline V gene. The V and J ends lost 4 bases and 4 bases, in that order; junction bases with no gene match: 6. The CDR3 loop reads CASSVVREGETQYF. The DNA of the CDR3 is TGTGCCAGCAGTGTAGTCAGGGAGGGAGAGACCCAGTACTTC.

The chain combines TRBV5-1 with TRBJ2-1; D is possibly TRBD1 (6 bases). V dropped 3 bases and J dropped 7 bases, with 8 bases sitting between them. The CDR3 runs to 12 residues. Germline assignment: CDR1 SGHRS and CDR2 YFSETQ. The CDR3 nucleotides read TGCGCCAGCAGCTACAGGGATAATGAGCAGTTCTTC. The encoded protein is CASSYRDNEQFF.

CDR3 loop: CASSLVRGGRISGDTQYF. In nucleotides, the CDR3 is TGTGCCAGCAGCTTGGTTCGGGGCGGGAGGATCTCAGGCGATACGCAGTATTTT. The chain employs TRBV5-6 and TRBJ2-3; 8 bases fit TRBD2. The V segment lost 0 bases and the J segment 6 bases; nucleotides outside the gene matches: 15. This CDR3 region has 18 residues. Germline V gene data show CDR1 as SGHDT and CDR2 as YYEEEE.

The chain combines TRBV23-1 with TRBJ2-5; 7 positions match TRBD2. TRBV23-1 is recorded as an ORF, its role being uncertain. The CDR3 covers 15 residues. V lost 10 bases, J lost 2 bases, and 13 bases stayed unmatched. The CDR3: CATPSPGGPQETQYF. The CDR3 DNA reads as TGCGCCACCCCCAGCCCGGGGGGTCCTCAAGAGACCCAGTACTTC.